The clone carrying this T cell receptor (beta chain) was detected only a few times. Its target is unknown. Each donor had around 9.2 milliliters of peripheral blood drawn. It was with a sample-barcoded 5' primer and a J-beta primer mix that a second PCR of about 7 to 12 cycles was run. Every cDNA molecule carried a tag from a template-switch adaptor bearing 12 random nucleotides. TCRdb processed the 5' RACE reads anew with MiXCR; each CDR3 protein has one entry. Of about 780,000 distinct CDR3 sequences detected, 46% appear once; the ten largest clones hold less than 20%. Trimming cost V 1 base and J 6 bases; bases outside gene matches: 8. Germline V CDR1 and CDR2: LNHNV, YYDKDF (reference sequence). The CDR3 loop spans 15 amino acids. This sample is drawn from a study of blood T cells in healthy people across ages. Study-wide results and limits: Comparison with aged donors showed that long-lived donors had more naive CD4+ cells and higher diversity. Roughly linearly, TCR beta diversity per million T cells fell as age increased.

The source of this sequence is an older man in good health. Specimen: blood. The chain carries TRBV15 and TRBJ1-1, with 7 bases fitting TRBD1. CDR3 nucleotide sequence: TGTGCCACCAGCAGAGGACAGGGTGTAGGGGCTGAAGCTTTCTTT. As protein: CATSRGQGVGAEAFF.